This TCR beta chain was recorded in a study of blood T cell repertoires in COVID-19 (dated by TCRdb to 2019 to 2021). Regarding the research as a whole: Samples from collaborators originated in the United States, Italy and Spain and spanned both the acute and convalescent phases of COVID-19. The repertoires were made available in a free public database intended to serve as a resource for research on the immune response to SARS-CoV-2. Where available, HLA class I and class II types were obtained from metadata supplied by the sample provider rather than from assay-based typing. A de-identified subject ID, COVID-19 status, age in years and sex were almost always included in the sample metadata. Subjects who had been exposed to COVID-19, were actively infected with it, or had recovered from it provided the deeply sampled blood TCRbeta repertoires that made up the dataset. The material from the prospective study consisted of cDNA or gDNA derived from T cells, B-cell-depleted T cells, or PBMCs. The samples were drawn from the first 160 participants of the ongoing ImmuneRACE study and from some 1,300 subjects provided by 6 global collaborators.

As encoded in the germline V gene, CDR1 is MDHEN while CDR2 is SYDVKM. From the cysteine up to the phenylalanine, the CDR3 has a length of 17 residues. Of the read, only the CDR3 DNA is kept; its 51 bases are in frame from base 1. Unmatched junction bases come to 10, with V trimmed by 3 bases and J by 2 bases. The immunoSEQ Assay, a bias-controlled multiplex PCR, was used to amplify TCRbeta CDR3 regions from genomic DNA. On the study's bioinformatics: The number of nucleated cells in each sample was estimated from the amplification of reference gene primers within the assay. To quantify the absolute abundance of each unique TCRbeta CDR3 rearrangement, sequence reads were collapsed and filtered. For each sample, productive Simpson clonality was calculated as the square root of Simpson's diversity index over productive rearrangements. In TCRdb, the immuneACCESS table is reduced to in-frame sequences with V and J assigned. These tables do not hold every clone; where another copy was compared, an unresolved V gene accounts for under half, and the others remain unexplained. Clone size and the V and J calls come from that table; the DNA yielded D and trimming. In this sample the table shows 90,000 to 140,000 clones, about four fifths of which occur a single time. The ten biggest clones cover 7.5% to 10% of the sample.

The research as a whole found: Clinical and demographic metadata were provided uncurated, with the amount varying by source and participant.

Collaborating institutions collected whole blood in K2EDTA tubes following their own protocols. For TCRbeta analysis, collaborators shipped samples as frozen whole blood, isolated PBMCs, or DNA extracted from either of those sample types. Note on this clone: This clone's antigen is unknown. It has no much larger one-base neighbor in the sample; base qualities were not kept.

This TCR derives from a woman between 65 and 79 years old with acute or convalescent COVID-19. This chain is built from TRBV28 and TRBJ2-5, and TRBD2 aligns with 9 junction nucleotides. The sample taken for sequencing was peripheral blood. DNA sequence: TGTGCCAGCAGTTTTGGTCTAGCGGGAACAATTCAAGAGACCCAGTACTTC. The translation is CASSFGLAGTIQETQYF.